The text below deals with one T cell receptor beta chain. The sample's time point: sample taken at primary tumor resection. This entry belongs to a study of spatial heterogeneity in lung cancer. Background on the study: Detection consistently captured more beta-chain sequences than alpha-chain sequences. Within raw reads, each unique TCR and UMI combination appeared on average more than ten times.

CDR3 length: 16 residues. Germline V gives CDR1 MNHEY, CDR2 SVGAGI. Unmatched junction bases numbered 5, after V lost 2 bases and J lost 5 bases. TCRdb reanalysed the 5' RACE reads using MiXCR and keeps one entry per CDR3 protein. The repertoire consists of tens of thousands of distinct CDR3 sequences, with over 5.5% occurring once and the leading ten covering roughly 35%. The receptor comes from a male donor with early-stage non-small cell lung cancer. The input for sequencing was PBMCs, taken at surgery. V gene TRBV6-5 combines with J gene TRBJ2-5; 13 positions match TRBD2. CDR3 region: CASSYGLAGVEETQYF. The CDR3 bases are TGTGCCAGCAGTTACGGACTAGCGGGGGTGGAGGAGACCCAGTACTTC.